This T cell receptor beta chain comes out of a study of blood T cell repertoires in COVID-19. Study at large: Specimens from acute and convalescent COVID-19 originated in the United States, Italy and Spain. Sources were T cells, B-cell-depleted T cells, or PBMCs; the material itself was cDNA or gDNA.

This CDR3 spans 11 amino acids. V lost 3 bases and J lost 10, with 9 bases in between. CDR1 LGHDT and CDR2 YNNKEL come from the germline V gene (reference sequence). Profiling relied on immunoSEQ multiplex PCR, and the TCRdb table lists in-frame clones only, not all of them. The repertoire holds 250,000 to 300,000 clones, with 70% to 90% as singletons. Participants were aged roughly 18 to 89 years from roughly 25 US areas. The rearrangement uses TRBV3-1 (or the pseudogene TRBV3-2) and TRBJ2-5; tentatively, D is TRBD1 (5 bases). Material for sequencing was PBMCs or T cells enriched from blood (not recorded which). This TCR came from a woman aged 30 to 39 who had recovered from COVID-19. The CDR3 sequence is CASSQLGDQYF. The DNA of the CDR3 is TGTGCCAGCAGCCAGTTAGGGGACCAGTACTTC.